The TCR beta chain under discussion was sequenced for a study of blood T cell dynamics during melanoma immunotherapy. Study outcomes and limitations: Cell-free DNA CDR3 sequences most resembled the immune-effector CD8+ subset, which was also most clonal.

Time point meaning: pre-treatment baseline. At 12 weeks after first infusion, RECIST 1.1 defined response for most patients. No patient had earlier systemic cancer treatment, concurrent immunosuppressants, or another active cancer. The repertoire was sequenced with immunoSEQ multiplex PCR; TCRdb's copy has only in-frame clones and lacks some. Among over 10,000 clones listed, about 91% were seen once. Points on this clone: As yet, its antigen is unknown.

Germline assignment: CDR1 SGDLS and CDR2 YYNGEE. The CDR3 loop spans 14 amino acids. Trimming removed 4 bases from V and 1 base from J, with 11 bases in between. This sequence was found in a human donor with melanoma. V and J are TRBV9 and TRBJ2-5, with D possibly called TRBD1 or TRBD2 (6 bases each). Sequences were derived from effector memory CD8+ T cells from blood, sampled from a patient treated with checkpoint blockade. CDR3 bases: TGTGCCAGCAGCAAAGGGGGGACCCAAGAGACCCAGTACTTC. This translates into CASSKGGTQETQYF.